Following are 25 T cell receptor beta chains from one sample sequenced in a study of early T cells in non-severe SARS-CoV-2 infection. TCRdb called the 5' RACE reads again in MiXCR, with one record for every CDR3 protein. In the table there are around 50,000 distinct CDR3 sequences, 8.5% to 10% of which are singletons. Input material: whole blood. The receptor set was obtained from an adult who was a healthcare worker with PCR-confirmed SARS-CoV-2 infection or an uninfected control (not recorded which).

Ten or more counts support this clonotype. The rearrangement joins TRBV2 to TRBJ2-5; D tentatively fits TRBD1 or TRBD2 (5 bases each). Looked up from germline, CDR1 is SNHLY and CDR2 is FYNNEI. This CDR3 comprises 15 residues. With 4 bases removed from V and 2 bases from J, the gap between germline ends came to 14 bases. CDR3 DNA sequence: TGTGCCAGCAGTGTTGGGGGAATCTCTCAAGAGACCCAGTACTTC. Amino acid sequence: CASSVGGISQETQYF.

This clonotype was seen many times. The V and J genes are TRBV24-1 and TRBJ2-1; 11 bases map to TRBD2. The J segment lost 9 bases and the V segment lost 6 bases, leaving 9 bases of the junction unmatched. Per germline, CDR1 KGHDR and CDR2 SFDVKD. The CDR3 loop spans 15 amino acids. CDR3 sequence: CATSSTSGNSAEQFF. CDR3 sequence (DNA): TGTGCCACCAGTTCGACTAGCGGGAATTCAGCTGAGCAGTTCTTC.

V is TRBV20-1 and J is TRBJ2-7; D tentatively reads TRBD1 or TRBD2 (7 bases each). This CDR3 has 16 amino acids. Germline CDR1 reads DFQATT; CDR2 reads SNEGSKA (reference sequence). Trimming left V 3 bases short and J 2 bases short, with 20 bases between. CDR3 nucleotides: TGCAGTGCTAGGCCAGGGGGGGACCGACTAACCTACGAGCAGTACTTC. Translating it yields CSARPGGDRLTYEQYF.

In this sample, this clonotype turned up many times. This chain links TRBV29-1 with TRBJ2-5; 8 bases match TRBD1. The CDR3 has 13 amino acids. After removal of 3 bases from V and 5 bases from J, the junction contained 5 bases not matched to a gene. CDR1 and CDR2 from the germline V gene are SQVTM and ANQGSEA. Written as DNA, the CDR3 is TGCAGCGTTGAGGTCAGGGGGCTCGAGACCCAGTACTTC. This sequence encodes CSVEVRGLETQYF.

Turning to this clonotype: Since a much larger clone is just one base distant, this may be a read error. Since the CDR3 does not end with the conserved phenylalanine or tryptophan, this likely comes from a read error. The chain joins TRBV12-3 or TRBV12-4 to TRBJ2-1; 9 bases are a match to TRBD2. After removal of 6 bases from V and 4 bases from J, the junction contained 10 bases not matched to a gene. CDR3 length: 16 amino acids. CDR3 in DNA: TGTGCCAGCAGCTCCACTGGACTAGCGACTTACAATGAGCAGTTCTTA. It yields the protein CASSSTGLATYNEQFL.

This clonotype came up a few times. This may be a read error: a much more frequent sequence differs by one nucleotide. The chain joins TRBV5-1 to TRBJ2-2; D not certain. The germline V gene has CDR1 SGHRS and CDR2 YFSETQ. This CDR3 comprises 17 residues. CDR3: CVSSLGHRDPNTGELFF. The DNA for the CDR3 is TGCGTCAGCAGCTTGGGTCACAGAGATCCGAACACCGGGGAGCTGTTTTTT.

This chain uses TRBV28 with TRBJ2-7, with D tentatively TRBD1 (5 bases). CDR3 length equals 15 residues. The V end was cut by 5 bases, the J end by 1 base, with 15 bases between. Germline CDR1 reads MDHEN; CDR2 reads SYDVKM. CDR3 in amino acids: CASSHRGRSSYEQYF. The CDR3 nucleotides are TGTGCCAGCAGTCATAGGGGTCGATCTTCCTACGAGCAGTACTTC.

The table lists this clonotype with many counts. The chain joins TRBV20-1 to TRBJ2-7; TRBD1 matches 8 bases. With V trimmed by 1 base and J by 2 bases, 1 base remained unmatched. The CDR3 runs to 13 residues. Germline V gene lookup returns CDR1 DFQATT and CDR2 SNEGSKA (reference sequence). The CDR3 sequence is CSARGTGTYEQYF. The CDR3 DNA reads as TGCAGTGCTAGAGGGACAGGGACCTACGAGCAGTACTTC.

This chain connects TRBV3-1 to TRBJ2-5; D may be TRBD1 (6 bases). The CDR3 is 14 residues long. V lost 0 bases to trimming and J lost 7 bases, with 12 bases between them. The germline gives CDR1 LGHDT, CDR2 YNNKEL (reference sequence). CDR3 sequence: CASSQDHRAGTQYF. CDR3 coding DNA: TGTGCCAGCAGCCAAGATCACAGGGCCGGGACCCAGTACTTC.

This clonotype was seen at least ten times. The CDR3 loop reads CASRYDSRSNQPQHF. CDR3 bases: TGTGCCAGTAGATATGACAGTAGAAGCAATCAGCCCCAGCATTTT. The V call is TRBV19, the J call TRBJ1-5; D possibly corresponds to TRBD1 (5 bases). Germline CDR1 LNHDA, CDR2 SQIVND (reference sequence). The CDR3 sequence is 15 residues long. Trimming pared 6 bases from V and 1 base from J, leaving 13 bases between.

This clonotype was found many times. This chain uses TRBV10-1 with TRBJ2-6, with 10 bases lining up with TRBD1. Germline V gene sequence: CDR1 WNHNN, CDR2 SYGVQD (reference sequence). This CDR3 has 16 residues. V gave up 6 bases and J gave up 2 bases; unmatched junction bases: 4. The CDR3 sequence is CASSGTGEPGANVLTF. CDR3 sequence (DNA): TGCGCCAGCAGCGGGACAGGGGAACCTGGGGCCAACGTCCTGACTTTC.

The CDR3 DNA is TGTGCCAGCAGCTTGGACCGAGGGGATGGCTACACCTTC. Translating gives CASSLDRGDGYTF. This chain uses TRBV7-9 with TRBJ1-2; D is perhaps TRBD1 (5 bases). Germline V gene lookup returns CDR1 SEHNR and CDR2 FQNEAQ (reference sequence). The CDR3 loop spans 13 amino acids. Trimming removed 3 bases from V and 6 bases from J, with 11 bases in between.

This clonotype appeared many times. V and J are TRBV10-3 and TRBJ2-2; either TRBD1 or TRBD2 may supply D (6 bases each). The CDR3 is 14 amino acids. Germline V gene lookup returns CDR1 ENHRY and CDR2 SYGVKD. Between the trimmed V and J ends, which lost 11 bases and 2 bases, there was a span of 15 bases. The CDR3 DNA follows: TGTGCCCTAAGGGGGGACACTAACACCGGGGAGCTGTTTTTT. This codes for CALRGDTNTGELFF.

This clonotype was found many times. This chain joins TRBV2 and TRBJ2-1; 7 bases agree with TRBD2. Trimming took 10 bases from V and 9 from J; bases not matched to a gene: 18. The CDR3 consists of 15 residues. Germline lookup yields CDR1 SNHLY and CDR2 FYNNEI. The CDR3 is CATTGKGGSGGEQFF. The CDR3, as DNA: TGTGCCACGACCGGGAAGGGCGGGAGTGGAGGTGAGCAGTTCTTC.

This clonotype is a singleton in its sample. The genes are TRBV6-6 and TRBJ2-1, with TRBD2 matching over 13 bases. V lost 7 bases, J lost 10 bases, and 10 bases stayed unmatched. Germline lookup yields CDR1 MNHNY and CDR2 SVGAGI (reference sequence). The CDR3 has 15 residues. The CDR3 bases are TGTGCCAGCACCGACGGACTAGCGGGAGCACGGGAGCAGTTCTTC. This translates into CASTDGLAGAREQFF.

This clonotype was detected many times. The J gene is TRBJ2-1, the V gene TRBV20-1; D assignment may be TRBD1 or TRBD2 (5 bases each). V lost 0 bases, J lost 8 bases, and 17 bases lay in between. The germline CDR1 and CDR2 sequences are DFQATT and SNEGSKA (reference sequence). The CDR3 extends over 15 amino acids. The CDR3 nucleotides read TGCAGTGCTAGAGATCCGACGGGACCCTTCGATGAGCAGTTCTTC. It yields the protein CSARDPTGPFDEQFF.

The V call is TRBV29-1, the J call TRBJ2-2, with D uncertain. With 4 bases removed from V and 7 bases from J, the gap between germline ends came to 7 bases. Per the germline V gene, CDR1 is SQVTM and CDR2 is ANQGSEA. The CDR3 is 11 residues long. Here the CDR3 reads CSVGTGGELFF. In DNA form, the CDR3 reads TGCAGCGTTGGAACCGGCGGGGAGCTGTTTTTT.

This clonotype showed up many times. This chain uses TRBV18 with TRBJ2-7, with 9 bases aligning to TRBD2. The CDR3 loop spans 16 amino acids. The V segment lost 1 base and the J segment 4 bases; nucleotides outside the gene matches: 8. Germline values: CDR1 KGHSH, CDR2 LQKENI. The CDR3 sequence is CASSPRLAGLLYEQYF. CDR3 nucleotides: TGTGCCAGCTCACCACGCCTAGCGGGACTGCTGTACGAGCAGTACTTC.

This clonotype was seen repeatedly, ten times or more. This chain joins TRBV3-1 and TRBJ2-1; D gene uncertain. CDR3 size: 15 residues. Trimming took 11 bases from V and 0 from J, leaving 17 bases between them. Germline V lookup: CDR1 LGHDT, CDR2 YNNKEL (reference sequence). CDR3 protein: CARSPGESSYNEQFF. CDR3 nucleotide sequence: TGTGCCCGCTCTCCAGGTGAGAGCTCCTACAATGAGCAGTTCTTC.

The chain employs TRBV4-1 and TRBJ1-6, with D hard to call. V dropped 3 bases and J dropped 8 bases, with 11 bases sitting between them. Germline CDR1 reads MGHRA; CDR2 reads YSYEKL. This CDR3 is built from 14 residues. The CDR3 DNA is TGCGCCAGCAGCCAGAGGGCCAACGATTCACCCCTCCACTTT. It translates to CASSQRANDSPLHF.

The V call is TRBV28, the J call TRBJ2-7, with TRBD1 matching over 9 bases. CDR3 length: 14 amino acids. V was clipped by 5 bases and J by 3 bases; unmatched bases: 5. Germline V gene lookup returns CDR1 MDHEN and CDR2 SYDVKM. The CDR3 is CASSLGDRDYEQYF. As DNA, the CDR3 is TGTGCCAGCAGTCTCGGGGACAGGGACTACGAGCAGTACTTC.

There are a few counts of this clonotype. CDR3 coding DNA: TGCGCCAGCAGCCAAGGGACAGGGACTGAAGCTTTCTTT. Encoded protein: CASSQGTGTEAFF. The chain has TRBV5-1 and TRBJ1-1, with TRBD1 matching 9 bases. Losses at the gene ends were 4 bases for V and 5 bases for J; bases not matched to a gene: 3. Germline CDR1 is SGHRS and CDR2 is YFSETQ. The CDR3 consists of 13 residues. Complete variable domain (other parts from reference TRBV5-1 and TRBJ1-1): KAGVTQTPRYLIKTRGQQVTLSCSPISGHRSVSWYQQTPGQGLQFLFEYFSETQRNKGNFPGRFSGRQFSNSRSEMNVSTLELGDSALYLCASSQGTGTEAFFGQGTRLTVV.

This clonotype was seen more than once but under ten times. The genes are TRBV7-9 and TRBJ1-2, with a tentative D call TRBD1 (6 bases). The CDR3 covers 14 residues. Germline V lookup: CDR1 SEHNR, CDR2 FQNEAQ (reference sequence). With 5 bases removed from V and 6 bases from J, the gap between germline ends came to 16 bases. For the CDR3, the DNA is TGTGCCAGCAGCCCCGGGACATCTTACGATGGCTACACCTTC. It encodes CASSPGTSYDGYTF.

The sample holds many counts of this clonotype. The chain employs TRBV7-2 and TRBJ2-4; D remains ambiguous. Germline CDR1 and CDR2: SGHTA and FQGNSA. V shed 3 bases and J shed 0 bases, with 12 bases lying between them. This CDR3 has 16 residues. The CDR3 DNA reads TGTGCCAGCAGCTTTAGTGGGGTTTTAGCCAAAAACATTCAGTACTTC. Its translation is CASSFSGVLAKNIQYF.

The CDR3 bases are TGTGCCAGCAGTGAAGGGCTAGCGGTTTACGAGCAGTACTTC. Translated: CASSEGLAVYEQYF. This rearrangement joins TRBV2 to TRBJ2-7, with 7 bases identical to TRBD2. The CDR3 has 14 amino acids. V was clipped by 1 base and J by 4 bases; unmatched bases: 4. Germline-derived CDR1 and CDR2 are SNHLY and FYNNEI.